This T cell receptor (beta chain) was recovered during a study of CD8 T cells in Susac syndrome. Background on the study: Of the sequenced Susac syndrome patients, about 6 had active disease and about 8 were in remission. Susac syndrome patients were untreated, on corticosteroids with some adding intravenous immunoglobulin, or on intravenous immunoglobulin only.

TCR beta sequences were obtained from blood CD8+ and CD4+ T cells. CDR3 length equals 14 residues. V lost 7 bases and J lost 5; bases outside the gene matches: 7. Per the germline V gene, CDR1 is SQVTM and CDR2 is ANQGSEA. It was with random hexamers that about 0.45 to 1 ug RNA was reverse transcribed. TCR beta CDR3 was amplified by immunoSEQ covering 54 Vbeta and 13 Jbeta. TCRdb ran MiXCR on the immunoSEQ multiplex PCR reads and lists one entry per CDR3 protein. The data contain around 170,000 distinct CDR3 sequences, approximately 94% of them singletons. The J gene is TRBJ2-1, the V gene TRBV29-1; 11 nucleotides match TRBD2. The TCR sequence derives from a human donor with Susac syndrome. Sequenced material: CD4+ T cells from PBMCs. The CDR3 nucleotides read TGCAGCGGTGAGACTAGCGGGATTAACAATGAGCAGTTCTTC. Protein: CSGETSGINNEQFF.